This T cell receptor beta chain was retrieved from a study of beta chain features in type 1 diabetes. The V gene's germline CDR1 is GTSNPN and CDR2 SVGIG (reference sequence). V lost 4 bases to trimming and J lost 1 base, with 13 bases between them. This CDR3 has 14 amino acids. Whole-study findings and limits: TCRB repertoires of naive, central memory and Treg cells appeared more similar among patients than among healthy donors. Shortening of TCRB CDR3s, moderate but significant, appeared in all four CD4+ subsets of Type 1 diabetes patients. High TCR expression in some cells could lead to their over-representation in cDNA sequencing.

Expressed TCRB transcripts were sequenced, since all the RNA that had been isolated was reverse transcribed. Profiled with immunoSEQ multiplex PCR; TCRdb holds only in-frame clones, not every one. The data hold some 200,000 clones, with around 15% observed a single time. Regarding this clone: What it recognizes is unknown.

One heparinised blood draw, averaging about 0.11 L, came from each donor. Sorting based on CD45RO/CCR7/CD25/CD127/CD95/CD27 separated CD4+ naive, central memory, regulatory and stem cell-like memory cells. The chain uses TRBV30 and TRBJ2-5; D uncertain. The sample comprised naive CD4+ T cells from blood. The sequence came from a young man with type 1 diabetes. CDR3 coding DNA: TGTGCCTGGACCCAAGGATTACCCCAAGAGACCCAGTACTTC. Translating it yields CAWTQGLPQETQYF.